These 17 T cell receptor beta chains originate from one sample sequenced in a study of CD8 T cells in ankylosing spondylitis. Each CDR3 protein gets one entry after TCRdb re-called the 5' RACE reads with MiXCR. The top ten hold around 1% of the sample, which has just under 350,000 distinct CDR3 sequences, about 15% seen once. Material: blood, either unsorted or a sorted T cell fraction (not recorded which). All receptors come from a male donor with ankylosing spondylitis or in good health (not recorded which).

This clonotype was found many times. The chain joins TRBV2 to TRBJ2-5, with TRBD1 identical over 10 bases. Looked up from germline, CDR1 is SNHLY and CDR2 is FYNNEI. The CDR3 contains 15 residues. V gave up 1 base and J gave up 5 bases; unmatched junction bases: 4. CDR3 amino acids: CASSEEVGQGETQYF. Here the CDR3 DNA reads TGTGCCAGCAGTGAAGAGGTGGGACAGGGGGAGACCCAGTACTTC.

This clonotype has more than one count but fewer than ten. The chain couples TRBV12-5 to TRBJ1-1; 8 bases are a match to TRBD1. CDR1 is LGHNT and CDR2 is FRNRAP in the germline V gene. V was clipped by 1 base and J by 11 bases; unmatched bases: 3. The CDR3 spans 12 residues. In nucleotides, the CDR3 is TGTGCTAGTGGTTTGGGGACAGGGAGGGCTTTCTTT. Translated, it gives CASGLGTGRAFF.

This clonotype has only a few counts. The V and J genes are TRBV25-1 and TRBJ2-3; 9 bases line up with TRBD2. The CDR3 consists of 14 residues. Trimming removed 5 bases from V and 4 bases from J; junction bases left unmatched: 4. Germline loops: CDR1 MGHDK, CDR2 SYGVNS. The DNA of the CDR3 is TGTGCCAGCAGTAGTAGCGGGAGTTCAGATACGCAGTATTTT. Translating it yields CASSSSGSSDTQYF.

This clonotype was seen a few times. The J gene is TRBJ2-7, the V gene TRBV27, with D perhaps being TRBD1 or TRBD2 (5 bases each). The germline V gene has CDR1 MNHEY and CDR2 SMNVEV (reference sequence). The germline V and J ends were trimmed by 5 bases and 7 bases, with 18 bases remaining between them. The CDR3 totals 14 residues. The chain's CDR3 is CASSLRDPRREQYF. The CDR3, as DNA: TGTGCCAGCAGTCTCCGGGACCCCCGAAGGGAGCAGTACTTC.

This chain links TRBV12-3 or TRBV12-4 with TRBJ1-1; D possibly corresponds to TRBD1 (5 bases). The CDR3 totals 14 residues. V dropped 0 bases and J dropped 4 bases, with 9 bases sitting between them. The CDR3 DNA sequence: TGTGCCAGCAGTTTAGCGCAGGGAATCACTGAAGCTTTCTTT. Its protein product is CASSLAQGITEAFF.

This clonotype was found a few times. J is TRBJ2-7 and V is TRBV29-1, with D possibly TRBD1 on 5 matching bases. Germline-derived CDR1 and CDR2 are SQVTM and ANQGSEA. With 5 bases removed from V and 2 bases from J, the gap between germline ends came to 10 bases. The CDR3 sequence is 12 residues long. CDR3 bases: TGCAGCGTTAGTACAGGCCCCTACGAGCAGTACTTC. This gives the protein CSVSTGPYEQYF.

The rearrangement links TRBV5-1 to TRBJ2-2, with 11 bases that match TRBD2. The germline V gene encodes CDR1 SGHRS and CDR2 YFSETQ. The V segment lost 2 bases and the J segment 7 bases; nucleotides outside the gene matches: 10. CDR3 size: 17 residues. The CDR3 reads CASSFYGTSGGGGELFF. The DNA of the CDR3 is TGCGCCAGCAGCTTCTACGGGACTAGCGGAGGGGGCGGGGAGCTGTTTTTT.

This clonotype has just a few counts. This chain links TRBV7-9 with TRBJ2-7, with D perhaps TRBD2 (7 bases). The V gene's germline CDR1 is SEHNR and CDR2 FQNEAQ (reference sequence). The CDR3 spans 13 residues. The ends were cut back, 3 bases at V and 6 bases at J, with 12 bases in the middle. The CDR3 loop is CASSLPGEGEQYF. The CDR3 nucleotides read TGTGCCAGCAGCTTGCCAGGGGAGGGCGAGCAGTACTTC. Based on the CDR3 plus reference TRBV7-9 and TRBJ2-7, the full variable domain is DTGVSQNPRHKITKRGQNVTFRCDPISEHNRLYWYRQTLGQGPEFLTYFQNEAQLEKSRLLSDRFSAERPKGSFSTLEIQRTEQGDSAMYLCASSLPGEGEQYFGPGTRLTVT.

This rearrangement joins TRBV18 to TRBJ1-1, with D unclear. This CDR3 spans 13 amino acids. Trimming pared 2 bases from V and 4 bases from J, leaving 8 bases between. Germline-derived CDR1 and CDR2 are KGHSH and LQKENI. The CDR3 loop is CASSPNPSTEAFF. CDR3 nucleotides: TGTGCCAGCTCACCAAATCCGAGCACTGAAGCTTTCTTT.

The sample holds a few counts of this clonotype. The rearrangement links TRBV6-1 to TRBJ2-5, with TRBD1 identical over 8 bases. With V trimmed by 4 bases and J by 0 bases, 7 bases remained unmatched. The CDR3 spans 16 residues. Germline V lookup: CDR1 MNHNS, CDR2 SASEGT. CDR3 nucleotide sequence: TGTGCCAGCAGTGGCCGGACAGGGCTGTACCAAGAGACCCAGTACTTC. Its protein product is CASSGRTGLYQETQYF.

Written as DNA, the CDR3 is TGCAGTGCTACCGGACTAGCGGGCGAGACCCAGTACTTC. This translates into CSATGLAGETQYF. The V gene is TRBV20-1, the J gene TRBJ2-5, with 11 nucleotides matching TRBD2. This CDR3 has 13 amino acids. From germline, CDR1 is DFQATT and CDR2 SNEGSKA (reference sequence). After removal of 4 bases from V and 5 bases from J, the junction contained 3 bases not matched to a gene.

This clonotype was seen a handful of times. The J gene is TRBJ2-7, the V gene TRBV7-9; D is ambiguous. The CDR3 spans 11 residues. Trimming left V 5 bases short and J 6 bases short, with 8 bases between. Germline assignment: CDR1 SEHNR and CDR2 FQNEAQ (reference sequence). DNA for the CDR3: TGTGCCAGCAGCCCCGTCCGCGAGCAGTACTTC. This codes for CASSPVREQYF. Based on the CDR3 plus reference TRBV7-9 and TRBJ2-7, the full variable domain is DTGVSQNPRHKITKRGQNVTFRCDPISEHNRLYWYRQTLGQGPEFLTYFQNEAQLEKSRLLSDRFSAERPKGSFSTLEIQRTEQGDSAMYLCASSPVREQYFGPGTRLTVT.

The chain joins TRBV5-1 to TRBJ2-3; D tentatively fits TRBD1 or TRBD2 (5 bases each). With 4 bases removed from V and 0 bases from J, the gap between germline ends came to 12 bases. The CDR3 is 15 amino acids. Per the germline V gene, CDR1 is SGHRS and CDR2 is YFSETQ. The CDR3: CASSPVGRSTDTQYF. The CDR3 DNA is TGCGCCAGCAGCCCGGTGGGACGAAGCACAGATACGCAGTATTTT.

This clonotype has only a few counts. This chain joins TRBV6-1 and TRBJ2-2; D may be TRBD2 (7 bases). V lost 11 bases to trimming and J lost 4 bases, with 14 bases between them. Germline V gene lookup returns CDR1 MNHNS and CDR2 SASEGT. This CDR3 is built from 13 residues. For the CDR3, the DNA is TGTGCCGGCGGGGGCGCGCCCACCGGGGAGCTGTTTTTT. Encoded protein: CAGGGAPTGELFF.

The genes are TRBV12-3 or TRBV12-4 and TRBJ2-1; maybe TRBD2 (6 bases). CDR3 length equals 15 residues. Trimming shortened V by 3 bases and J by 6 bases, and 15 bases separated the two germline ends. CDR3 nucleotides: TGTGCCAGCAGTTTGAGGGCGGGAAGGGGCAATGAGCAGTTCTTC. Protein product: CASSLRAGRGNEQFF.

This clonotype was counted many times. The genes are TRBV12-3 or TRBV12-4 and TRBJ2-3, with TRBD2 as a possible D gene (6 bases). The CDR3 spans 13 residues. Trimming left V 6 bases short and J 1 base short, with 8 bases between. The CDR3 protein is CASSSGGTDTQYF. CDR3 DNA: TGTGCCAGCAGCTCGGGAGGCACAGATACGCAGTATTTT.

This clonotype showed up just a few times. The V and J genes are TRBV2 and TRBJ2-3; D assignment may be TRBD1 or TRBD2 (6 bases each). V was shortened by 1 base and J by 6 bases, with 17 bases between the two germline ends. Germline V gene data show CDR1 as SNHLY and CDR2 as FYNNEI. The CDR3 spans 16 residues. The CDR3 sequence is CASSEGGGPGVDTQYF. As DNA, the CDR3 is TGTGCCAGCAGTGAAGGTGGGGGGCCTGGCGTTGATACGCAGTATTTT. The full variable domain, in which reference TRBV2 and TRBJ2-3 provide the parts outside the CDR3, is EPEVTQTPSHQVTQMGQEVILRCVPISNHLYFYWYRQILGQKVEFLVSFYNNEISEKSEIFDDQFSVERPDGSNFTLKIRSTKLEDSAMYFCASSEGGGPGVDTQYFGPGTRLTVL.